This T cell receptor beta chain appears in the sequencing data of a study of blood T cell repertoires in COVID-19. The overall study: Acute and convalescent COVID-19 samples came from the United States, Italy and Spain. T cells, B-cell-depleted T cells, or PBMCs supplied cDNA or gDNA.

Authors' processing steps: Amplification with reference gene primers provided the estimates of nucleated cell counts. Measured with immunoSEQ multiplex PCR; TCRdb has only the in-frame clones, and not every one. For V, J and clone size, that table is used; D and trimming come from the DNA. The data show about 180,000 clones, with roughly 88% seen just once and over 2.5% held by the top ten. The length of the CDR3 is 15 residues. Germline CDR1 is SNHLY and CDR2 is FYNNEI. The V end lost 5 bases, the J end lost 0 bases, and 10 bases lay between the germline ends. This sequence was found in a man aged 55 to 70 with acute or convalescent COVID-19. The material sequenced was peripheral blood. This chain joins TRBV2 and TRBJ1-4; D not certain. CDR3 in DNA: TGTGCCAGCAGTTATGCCGGGGCAACTAATGAAAAACTGTTTTTT. Its translation: CASSYAGATNEKLFF.